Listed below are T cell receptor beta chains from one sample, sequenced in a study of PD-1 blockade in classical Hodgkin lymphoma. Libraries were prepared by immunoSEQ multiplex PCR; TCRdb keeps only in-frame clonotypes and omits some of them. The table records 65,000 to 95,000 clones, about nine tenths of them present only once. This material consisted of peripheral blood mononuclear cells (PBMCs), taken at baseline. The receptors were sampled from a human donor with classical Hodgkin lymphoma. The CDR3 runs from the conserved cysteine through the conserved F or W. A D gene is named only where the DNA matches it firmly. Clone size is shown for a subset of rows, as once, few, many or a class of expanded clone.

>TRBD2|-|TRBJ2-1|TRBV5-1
CASSLGAGVLINEQFF
TGCGCCAGCAGCTTGGGGGCGGGAGTACTGATCAATGAGCAGTTCTTC
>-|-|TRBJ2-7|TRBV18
CASSPSRGTYEQYF
TGTGCCAGCTCACCTTCCAGGGGTACCTACGAGCAGTACTTC
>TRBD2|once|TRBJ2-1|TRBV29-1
CSVTGGLEQFF
TGCAGCGTGACGGGAGGGCTCGAGCAGTTCTTC
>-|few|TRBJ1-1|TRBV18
CASSPDGLNTEAFF
TGTGCCAGCTCACCAGACGGTCTGAACACTGAAGCTTTCTTT
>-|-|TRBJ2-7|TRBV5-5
CASSLSGYEQYF
TGTGCCAGCAGCTTGAGTGGCTACGAGCAGTACTTC
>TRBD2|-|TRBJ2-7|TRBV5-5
CASSFGTTGAYEQYF
TGTGCCAGCAGCTTCGGGACTACTGGCGCCTACGAGCAGTACTTC
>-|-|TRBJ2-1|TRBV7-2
CASSPQWGVGLNEQFF
TGTGCCAGCAGCCCCCAGTGGGGGGTAGGGCTCAATGAGCAGTTCTTC
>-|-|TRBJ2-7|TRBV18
CASSPGQSYEQYF
TGTGCCAGCTCACCGGGGCAGTCCTACGAGCAGTACTTC
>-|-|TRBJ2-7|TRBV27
CASSLGPPSYEQYF
TGTGCCAGCAGTTTGGGACCACCGTCCTACGAGCAGTACTTC
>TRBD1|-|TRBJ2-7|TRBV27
CASSLTGTYEQYF
TGTGCCAGCAGTTTGACAGGGACCTACGAGCAGTACTTC
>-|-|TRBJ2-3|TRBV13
CASSSAQGEALTDTQYF
TGTGCCAGCAGCTCGGCCCAGGGGGAGGCATTGACAGATACGCAGTATTTT
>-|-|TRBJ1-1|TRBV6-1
CASSEVLGDTEAFF
TGTGCCAGCAGTGAAGTTTTAGGAGACACTGAAGCTTTCTTT
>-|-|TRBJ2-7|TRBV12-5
CASGLVRTEQYF
TGTGCTAGTGGTTTGGTACGAACCGAGCAGTACTTC
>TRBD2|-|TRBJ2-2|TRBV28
CASSTVPGLAGGPGRTGELFF
TGTGCCAGCAGTACCGTACCGGGACTAGCGGGAGGGCCGGGGAGGACCGGGGAGCTGTTTTTT
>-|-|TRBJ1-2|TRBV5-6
CASSLGPGTVNYGYTF
TGTGCCAGCAGCTTGGGGCCAGGTACAGTTAACTATGGCTACACCTTC
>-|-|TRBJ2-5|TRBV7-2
CASSSGFGETQYF
TGTGCCAGCAGCTCAGGGTTCGGCGAGACCCAGTACTTC
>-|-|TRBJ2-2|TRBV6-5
CASSYSQSAGELFF
TGTGCCAGCAGTTACTCGCAGTCTGCCGGGGAGCTGTTTTTT
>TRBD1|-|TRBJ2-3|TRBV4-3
CASSQGYQGATDTQYF
TGCGCCAGCAGCCAAGGGTATCAGGGGGCCACAGATACGCAGTATTTT
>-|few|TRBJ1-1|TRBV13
CASSLGVNTEAFF
TGTGCCAGCAGCTTAGGAGTGAACACTGAAGCTTTCTTT
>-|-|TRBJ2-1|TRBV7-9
CASSPREGVSYNEQFF
TGTGCCAGCAGCCCCAGGGAGGGGGTCTCCTACAATGAGCAGTTCTTC
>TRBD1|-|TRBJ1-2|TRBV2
CASRTTGTGPSIGYGYTF
TGTGCCAGCAGGACAACCGGGACAGGGCCATCAATAGGCTATGGCTACACCTTC
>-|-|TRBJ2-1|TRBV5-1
CASSGGEQFF
TGCGCCAGCAGCGGGGGTGAGCAGTTCTTC
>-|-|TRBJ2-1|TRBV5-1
CASTVDRPPGVEQFF
TGCGCCAGCACCGTCGACAGGCCCCCCGGGGTTGAGCAGTTCTTC
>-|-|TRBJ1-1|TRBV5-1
CASTDRENTEAFF
TGCGCCAGCACAGACAGAGAGAACACTGAAGCTTTCTTT
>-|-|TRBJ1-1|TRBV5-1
CASSREPRTLNTEAFF
TGCGCCAGCAGCCGCGAACCCAGAACCTTGAACACTGAAGCTTTCTTT
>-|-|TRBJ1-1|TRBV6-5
CASRLQLNTEAFF
TGTGCCAGCAGGTTACAGTTGAACACTGAAGCTTTCTTT
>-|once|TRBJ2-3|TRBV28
CASSLLQGGDTQYF
TGTGCCAGCAGTTTACTACAGGGAGGAGATACGCAGTATTTT
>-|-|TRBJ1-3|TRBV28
CASLYGLNSGNTIYF
TGTGCCAGCTTATATGGACTGAACTCTGGAAACACCATATATTTT
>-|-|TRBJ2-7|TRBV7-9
CASSLAAGQGNYEQYF
TGTGCCAGCAGCTTAGCGGCAGGTCAGGGGAACTACGAGCAGTACTTC
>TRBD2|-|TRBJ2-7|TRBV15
CATSRDRELAGGNEQYF
TGTGCCACCAGCAGAGATCGAGAACTAGCGGGAGGTAACGAGCAGTACTTC
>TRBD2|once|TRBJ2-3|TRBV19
CASSTPRLAGGGTDTQYF
TGTGCCAGTAGTACCCCCCGACTAGCGGGAGGGGGCACAGATACGCAGTATTTT
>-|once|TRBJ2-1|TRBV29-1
CSVDGQRNFNEQFF
TGCAGCGTTGACGGGCAGAGAAACTTTAATGAGCAGTTCTTC
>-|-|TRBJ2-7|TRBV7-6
CASSFGPGADEQYF
TGTGCCAGCAGCTTTGGGCCAGGGGCGGACGAGCAGTACTTC
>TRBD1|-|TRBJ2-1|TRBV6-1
CASTGQGGHEQFF
TGTGCCAGCACCGGACAGGGGGGGCATGAGCAGTTCTTC
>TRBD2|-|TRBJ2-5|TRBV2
CASSASGGQETQYF
TGTGCCAGCAGCGCCTCGGGGGGTCAAGAGACCCAGTACTTC
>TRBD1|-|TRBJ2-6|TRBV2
CASAAGTGIFSGANVLTF
TGTGCCAGCGCCGCCGGGACAGGGATTTTCTCTGGGGCCAACGTCCTGACTTTC
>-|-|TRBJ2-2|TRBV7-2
CASSPQGLPNTGELFF
TGTGCCAGCAGCCCCCAGGGGCTACCGAACACCGGGGAGCTGTTTTTT
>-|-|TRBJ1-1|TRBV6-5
CASSSQRNTEAFF
TGTGCCAGCAGTTCTCAGAGGAACACTGAAGCTTTCTTT
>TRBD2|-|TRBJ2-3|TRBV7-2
CASSSPSGRTQYF
TGTGCCAGCAGCTCCCCTAGCGGGAGAACGCAGTATTTT
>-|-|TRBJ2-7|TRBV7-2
CASSLAYAGRKGSYEQYF
TGTGCCAGCAGCTTAGCTTACGCTGGCCGCAAAGGCTCCTACGAGCAGTACTTC
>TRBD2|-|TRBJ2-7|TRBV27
CASSLRGTAGPHEQYF
TGTGCCAGCAGTTTGCGGGGGACGGCGGGGCCCCACGAGCAGTACTTC
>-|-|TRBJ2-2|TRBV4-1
CASSQVLVQRDTGELFF
TGCGCCAGCAGCCAAGTTCTAGTCCAGCGGGACACCGGGGAGCTGTTTTTT
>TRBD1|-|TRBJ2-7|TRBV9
CASSVYAGGSYEQYF
TGTGCCAGCAGCGTATACGCAGGGGGCTCCTACGAGCAGTACTTC
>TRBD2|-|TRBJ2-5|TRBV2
CASSESLAVNQETQYF
TGTGCCAGCAGTGAATCGCTAGCGGTAAACCAAGAGACCCAGTACTTC
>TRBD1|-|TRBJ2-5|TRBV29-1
CSVGMDRARETQYF
TGCAGCGTTGGAATGGACAGGGCCAGGGAGACCCAGTACTTC
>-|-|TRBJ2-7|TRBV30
CAWEGTGEQYF
TGTGCCTGGGAAGGGACCGGTGAGCAGTACTTC
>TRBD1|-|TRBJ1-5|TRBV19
CASRDRGVSNQPQHF
TGTGCCAGCCGGGACAGGGGTGTAAGCAATCAGCCCCAGCATTTT
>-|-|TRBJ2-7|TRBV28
CASSPPDWGNEQYF
TGTGCCAGCAGCCCGCCGGATTGGGGAAACGAGCAGTACTTC
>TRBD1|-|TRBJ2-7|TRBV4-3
CASSHGQGNYEQYF
TGCGCCAGCAGCCACGGACAGGGGAACTACGAGCAGTACTTC
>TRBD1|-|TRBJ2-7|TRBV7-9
CASSLGQGEYEQYF
TGTGCCAGCAGCCTCGGACAGGGGGAATACGAGCAGTACTTC
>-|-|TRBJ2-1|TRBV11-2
CASRFWGEGNEQFF
TGTGCCAGCAGATTTTGGGGAGAAGGGAATGAGCAGTTCTTC
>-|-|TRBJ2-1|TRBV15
CATSRGYSVVQFF
TGTGCCACCAGCAGAGGGTATAGTGTCGTCCAGTTCTTC
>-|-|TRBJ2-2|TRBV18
CASSPTPASSGELFF
TGTGCCAGCTCACCAACCCCGGCATCTAGCGGGGAGCTGTTTTTT
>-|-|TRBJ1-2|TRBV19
CASSILSNYGYTF
TGTGCCAGTAGTATTCTGTCTAACTATGGCTACACCTTC
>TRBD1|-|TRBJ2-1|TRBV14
CASSQNRGPLNEQFF
TGTGCCAGCAGCCAAAACAGGGGACCCCTCAATGAGCAGTTCTTC
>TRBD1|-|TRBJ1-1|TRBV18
CASSPLPTGVDTEAFF
TGTGCCAGCTCACCTCTTCCCACAGGGGTCGACACTGAAGCTTTCTTT